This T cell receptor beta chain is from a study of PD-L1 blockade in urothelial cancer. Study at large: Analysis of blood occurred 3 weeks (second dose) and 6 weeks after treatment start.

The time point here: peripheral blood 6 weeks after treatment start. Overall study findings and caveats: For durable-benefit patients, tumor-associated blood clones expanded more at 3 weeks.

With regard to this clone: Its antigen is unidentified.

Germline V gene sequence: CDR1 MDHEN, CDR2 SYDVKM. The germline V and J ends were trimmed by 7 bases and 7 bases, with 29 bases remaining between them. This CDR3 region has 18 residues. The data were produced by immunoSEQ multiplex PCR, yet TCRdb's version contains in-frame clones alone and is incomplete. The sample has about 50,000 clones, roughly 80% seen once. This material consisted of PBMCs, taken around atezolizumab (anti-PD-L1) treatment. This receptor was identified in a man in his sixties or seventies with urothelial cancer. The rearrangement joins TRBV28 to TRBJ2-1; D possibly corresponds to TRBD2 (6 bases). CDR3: CASITRPRRRESTNEQFF. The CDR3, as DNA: TGTGCCAGCATTACGCGCCCCCGGCGTCGGGAGTCAACGAATGAGCAGTTCTTC.